These 21 T cell receptor beta chains came from one sample sequenced in a study of blood T cell repertoires in COVID-19. Only in-frame clones appear in the TCRdb table, and some are missing; sequencing was by immunoSEQ multiplex PCR. Of 250,000 to 300,000 clones detected, approximately 86% appear once; the ten largest clones hold about 2.2%. The sample comprised peripheral blood. The receptors were gathered from a woman aged 45-65 years who had recovered from COVID-19.

The rearrangement links TRBV28 to TRBJ2-1; 7 bases map to TRBD2. J gave up 8 bases and V 5 bases, and 12 bases lay outside the gene matches. Germline V gene data show CDR1 as MDHEN and CDR2 as SYDVKM. This CDR3 contains 15 residues. CDR3 sequence (DNA): TGTGCCAGCAGTCTCGAGACTAGCTGGCGAGATGAGCAGTTCTTC. Translating it yields CASSLETSWRDEQFF.

The J gene is TRBJ2-5, the V gene TRBV6-1; TRBD1 matches 9 bases. Germline V gives CDR1 MNHNS, CDR2 SASEGT. Trimming cost V 4 bases and J 4 bases; bases outside gene matches: 10. CDR3 length: 16 residues. The CDR3 loop is CASSGRTGAVPETQYF. For the CDR3, the DNA is TGTGCCAGCAGTGGCCGGACAGGGGCCGTTCCAGAGACCCAGTACTTC.

J is TRBJ1-1 and V is TRBV6-6; D is undetermined. Trimming took off 5 bases at V and 4 bases at J, with 14 bases between the two ends. The CDR3 totals 14 residues. Germline loops: CDR1 MNHNY, CDR2 SVGAGI (reference sequence). CDR3 coding DNA: TGTGCCAGCAGTGACTACCGGGAGTCCACTGAAGCTTTCTTT. Encoded protein: CASSDYRESTEAFF.

In DNA, the CDR3 is TGTGCCAGCAGTGAGACGGACAGGGCATCCTACACCTTC. Its translation: CASSETDRASYTF. The chain links TRBV6-1 to TRBJ1-2, with 8 bases lining up with TRBD1. The germline V gene has CDR1 MNHNS and CDR2 SASEGT. CDR3 size: 13 residues. V was pared by 3 bases and J by 10 bases, with 7 bases of the junction left unmatched.

The chain couples TRBV19 to TRBJ1-1; 7 nucleotides align to TRBD1. The CDR3 has 13 amino acids. Germline V lookup: CDR1 LNHDA, CDR2 SQIVND (reference sequence). V shed 6 bases, J shed 5 bases, and the junction held 6 bases outside the gene matches. CDR3 in DNA: TGTGCCAGTAGGAATATACAGGGGACTGAAGCTTTCTTT. Translated: CASRNIQGTEAFF.

In DNA, the CDR3 is TGTGCCAGCAGCCCCGGGGTACTAAATGAAAAACTGTTTTTT. This translates into CASSPGVLNEKLFF. This chain uses TRBV3-1 (or the pseudogene TRBV3-2) with TRBJ1-4; the D is unclear. CDR1 and CDR2 from the germline V gene are LGHDT and YNNKEL (reference sequence). The CDR3 loop spans 14 amino acids. V shed 4 bases and J shed 5 bases, with 11 bases lying between them.

The rearrangement joins TRBV7-2 to TRBJ2-5; 8 nucleotides align to TRBD2. The CDR3 is 15 residues long. With V trimmed by 4 bases and J by 6 bases, 10 bases remained unmatched. The germline V gene encodes CDR1 SGHTA and CDR2 FQGNSA. The CDR3: CASSYKSGGVKTQYF. The CDR3 DNA reads as TGTGCCAGCAGCTATAAATCCGGGGGGGTAAAGACCCAGTACTTC.

The rearrangement links TRBV25-1 to TRBJ1-6; D is undetermined. CDR3 size: 12 residues. With 5 bases removed from V and 9 bases from J, the gap between germline ends came to 8 bases. In germline, CDR1 is MGHDK, CDR2 SYGVNS. Written as DNA, the CDR3 is TGTGCCAGCAGTCGACCGGGTTCACCCCTCCACTTT. Amino acids: CASSRPGSPLHF.

The chain employs TRBV7-9 and TRBJ2-3; the match to TRBD2 covers 8 bases. The CDR3 loop spans 15 amino acids. Germline CDR1 SEHNR, CDR2 FQNEAQ (reference sequence). Trimming at V came to 5 bases and at J to 5 bases, leaving 9 bases not matched to a gene. This CDR3 is CASSGSGLGVDTQYF. The CDR3 region has the DNA TGTGCCAGCAGCGGATCGGGACTAGGTGTAGATACGCAGTATTTT.

This rearrangement joins TRBV5-1 to TRBJ1-1; TRBD1 matches 11 bases. Germline V gene data show CDR1 as SGHRS and CDR2 as YFSETQ. This CDR3 has 15 amino acids. J was trimmed by 4 bases and V by 4 bases; bases with no gene match: 6. The CDR3 here is CASSIAGTGGTEAFF. CDR3 bases: TGCGCCAGCAGCATCGCCGGGACAGGGGGCACTGAAGCTTTCTTT.

This clone was picked up one time. This same CDR3 is encoded by further DNA sequences in the sample. The CDR3 DNA is TGTGCCAGCAGCTTAACCCAGGGTAACACTGAAGCTTTCTTT. Amino acids: CASSLTQGNTEAFF. The gene calls are TRBV7-9 and TRBJ1-1, with D perhaps matching TRBD1 (5 bases). The germline V gene has CDR1 SEHNR and CDR2 FQNEAQ (reference sequence). The CDR3 extends over 14 amino acids. V lost 2 bases to trimming and J lost 2 bases, with 9 bases between them. The variable domain in full, completed from reference TRBV7-9 and TRBJ1-1, reads DTGVSQNPRHKITKRGQNVTFRCDPISEHNRLYWYRQTLGQGPEFLTYFQNEAQLEKSRLLSDRFSAERPKGSFSTLEIQRTEQGDSAMYLCASSLTQGNTEAFFGQGTRLTVV.

In this sample, this clone turned up a few times. The chain combines TRBV6-2 or TRBV6-3 with TRBJ1-2; 7 bases agree with TRBD1. The CDR3 covers 14 residues. Germline CDR1 is MNHEY and CDR2 is SVGEGT. With 2 bases clipped from V and 8 bases from J, the junction kept 8 bases outside the gene matches. CDR3: CASSYEGAGFGYTF. DNA of the CDR3: TGTGCCAGCAGTTACGAGGGGGCCGGCTTCGGCTACACCTTC.

The rearrangement uses TRBV24-1 and TRBJ2-3; D is possibly TRBD1 (5 bases). V gave up 3 bases and J gave up 2 bases, with 14 bases separating them. There are 16 residues in the CDR3. Germline assignment: CDR1 KGHDR and CDR2 SFDVKD. The CDR3 DNA follows: TGTGCCACCAGTGATACCAAGGCAGGGAACACAGATACGCAGTATTTT. Translated, it gives CATSDTKAGNTDTQYF.

V gene TRBV6-2 or TRBV6-3 combines with J gene TRBJ2-7; 9 bases match TRBD1. The CDR3 extends over 16 amino acids. The trim removed 0 bases at V and 6 bases at J, leaving 9 bases unmatched. Germline V gives CDR1 MNHEY, CDR2 SVGEGT. Here the CDR3 DNA reads TGTGCCAGCAGTTACTCGGGACAGGGCTCTCTGGGCGAGCAGTACTTC. It yields the protein CASSYSGQGSLGEQYF.

This sequence joins TRBV11-2 and TRBJ1-2, with D unclear. The CDR3 contains 14 residues. V was clipped by 1 base and J by 4 bases, with 10 bases between them. Looked up from germline, CDR1 is SGHAT and CDR2 is FQNNGV. CDR3 in amino acids: CASSLGAGSYGYTF. CDR3 sequence (DNA): TGTGCCAGCAGCTTAGGGGCGGGGAGCTATGGCTACACCTTC.

This sequence joins TRBV5-6 and TRBJ1-1, with 9 bases lining up with TRBD1. The junction had 2 bases not matched to a gene; V was cut back by 3 bases and J by 5 bases. CDR3 size: 13 residues. CDR1 SGHDT and CDR2 YYEEEE come from the germline V gene. The DNA for the CDR3 is TGTGCCAGCAGCTGGGACAGGGAAACTGAAGCTTTCTTT. Translated: CASSWDRETEAFF. Combining the CDR3 with reference TRBV5-6 and TRBJ1-1 gives the whole variable domain DAGVTQSPTHLIKTRGQQVTLRCSPKSGHDTVSWYQQALGQGPQFIFQYYEEEERQRGNFPDRFSGHQFPNYSSELNVNALLLGDSALYLCASSWDRETEAFFGQGTRLTVV.

This sequence joins TRBV5-4 and TRBJ2-7; 7 bases are shared with TRBD1. The J segment lost 5 bases and the V segment lost 6 bases, leaving 11 bases of the junction unmatched. The CDR3 is made up of 14 amino acids. Germline V gives CDR1 SGHNT, CDR2 YYREEE (reference sequence). The CDR3 DNA follows: TGTGCCAGCAAGAGACAGGGCGTTCGGGACGAGCAGTACTTC. It codes for CASKRQGVRDEQYF.

This clone was picked up one time. This chain uses TRBV19 with TRBJ1-1, with 11 positions matching TRBD1. With 6 bases clipped from V and 1 base from J, the junction kept 4 bases outside the gene matches. The CDR3 contains 15 residues. Germline CDR1 reads LNHDA; CDR2 reads SQIVND (reference sequence). The CDR3 nucleotides are TGTGCCAGTAGCCGGACAGGGGGCGAGAACACTGAAGCTTTCTTT. Translation gives CASSRTGGENTEAFF.

This chain joins TRBV30 and TRBJ1-5, with 8 bases identical to TRBD1. The germline V gene has CDR1 GTSNPN and CDR2 SVGIG (reference sequence). Trimming cost V 2 bases and J 12 bases; bases outside gene matches: 9. The CDR3 loop spans 13 amino acids. CDR3 nucleotides: TGTGCCTGGAGTCCCGGGACAGGCCCCGGCCAGCATTTT. Its protein is CAWSPGTGPGQHF.

The V and J genes are TRBV5-4 and TRBJ2-7; 16 bases line up with TRBD2. V dropped 3 bases and J dropped 7; count of bases not matched to a gene: 7. The CDR3 loop spans 16 amino acids. In germline, CDR1 is SGHNT, CDR2 YYREEE (reference sequence). The CDR3 DNA is TGTGCCAGCAGCTCGGGACTAGCGGGAGGGCCGGCAGAGCAGTACTTC. It is translated as CASSSGLAGGPAEQYF.

The gene calls are TRBV7-2 and TRBJ1-5; D might be TRBD1 (5 bases). The CDR3 totals 14 residues. Trimming cost V 1 base and J 5 bases, with 9 bases left between them. The germline gives CDR1 SGHTA, CDR2 FQGNSA. CDR3 sequence: CASSLETDYQPQHF. As DNA, the CDR3 is TGTGCCAGCAGCTTAGAGACAGACTATCAGCCCCAGCATTTT.